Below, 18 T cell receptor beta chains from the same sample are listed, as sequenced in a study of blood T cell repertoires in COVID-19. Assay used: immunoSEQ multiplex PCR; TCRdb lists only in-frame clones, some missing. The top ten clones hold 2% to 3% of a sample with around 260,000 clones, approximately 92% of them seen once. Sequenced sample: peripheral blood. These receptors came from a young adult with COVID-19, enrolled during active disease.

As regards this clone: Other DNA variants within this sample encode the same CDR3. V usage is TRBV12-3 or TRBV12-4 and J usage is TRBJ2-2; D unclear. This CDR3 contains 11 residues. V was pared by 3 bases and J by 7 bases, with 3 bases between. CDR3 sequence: CASSLSGELFF. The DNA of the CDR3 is TGTGCCAGCAGTTTGAGCGGGGAGCTGTTTTTT.

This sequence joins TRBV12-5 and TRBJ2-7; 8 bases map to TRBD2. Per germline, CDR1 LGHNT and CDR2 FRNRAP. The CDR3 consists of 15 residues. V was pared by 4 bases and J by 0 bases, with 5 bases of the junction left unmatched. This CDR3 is CASGSSGSFSYEQYF. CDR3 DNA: TGTGCTAGTGGTTCGAGCGGGAGTTTCTCCTACGAGCAGTACTTC.

CDR3 protein: CASSLWAAGEQFF. The CDR3 bases are TGTGCCAGCAGTTTATGGGCAGCTGGTGAGCAGTTCTTC. This chain connects TRBV27 to TRBJ2-1; D gene unclear. Trimming shortened V by 1 base and J by 9 bases, and 10 bases separated the two germline ends. Germline V gene sequence: CDR1 MNHEY, CDR2 SMNVEV (reference sequence). This CDR3 has 13 residues.

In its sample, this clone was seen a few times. The CDR3 is CATSRRPQAPHYEQYF. The CDR3 DNA follows: TGTGCCACCAGCAGGCGGCCTCAAGCCCCTCACTACGAGCAGTACTTC. The chain employs TRBV15 and TRBJ2-7; D unresolved. The CDR3 sequence is 16 residues long. CDR1 and CDR2 (germline): LNHNV, YYDKDF (reference sequence). The ends were cut back, 3 bases at V and 3 bases at J, with 18 bases in the middle.

CDR3 loop: CASGPNIGTLYNEQFF. DNA of the CDR3: TGTGCCAGCGGGCCAAACATCGGGACACTTTACAATGAGCAGTTCTTC. The rearrangement links TRBV24-1 to TRBJ2-1, with D perhaps matching TRBD1 (6 bases). The germline V and J ends were trimmed by 11 bases and 4 bases, with 23 bases remaining between them. Germline V lookup: CDR1 KGHDR, CDR2 SFDVKD. The CDR3 spans 16 residues.

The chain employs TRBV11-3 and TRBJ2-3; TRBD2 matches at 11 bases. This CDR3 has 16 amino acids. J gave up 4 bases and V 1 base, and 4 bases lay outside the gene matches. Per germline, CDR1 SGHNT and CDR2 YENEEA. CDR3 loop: CASSLVSSGRSDTQYF. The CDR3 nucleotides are TGTGCCAGCAGCTTAGTGTCTAGCGGGAGGTCAGATACGCAGTATTTT.

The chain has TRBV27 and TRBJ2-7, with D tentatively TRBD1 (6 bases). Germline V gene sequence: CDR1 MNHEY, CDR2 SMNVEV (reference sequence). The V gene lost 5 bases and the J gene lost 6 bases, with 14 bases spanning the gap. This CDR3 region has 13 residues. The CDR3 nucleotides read TGTGCCAGCAGTAACAGGGTGTCGGGCGAGCAGTACTTC. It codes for CASSNRVSGEQYF.

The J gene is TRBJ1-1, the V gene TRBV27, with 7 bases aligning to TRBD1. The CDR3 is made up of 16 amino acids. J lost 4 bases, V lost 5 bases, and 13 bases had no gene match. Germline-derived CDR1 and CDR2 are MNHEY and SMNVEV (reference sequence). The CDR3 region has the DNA TGTGCCAGCAGTCCTACTTTATCTCAGGGGGGCACTGAAGCTTTCTTT. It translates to CASSPTLSQGGTEAFF.

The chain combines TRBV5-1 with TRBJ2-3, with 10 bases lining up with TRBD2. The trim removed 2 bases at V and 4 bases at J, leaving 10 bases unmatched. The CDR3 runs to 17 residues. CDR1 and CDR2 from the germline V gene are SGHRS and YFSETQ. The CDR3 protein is CASSFSASGSIPDTQYF. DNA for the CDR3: TGCGCCAGCAGCTTCTCGGCTAGCGGGAGTATCCCAGATACGCAGTATTTT. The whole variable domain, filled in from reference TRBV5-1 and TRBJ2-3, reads KAGVTQTPRYLIKTRGQQVTLSCSPISGHRSVSWYQQTPGQGLQFLFEYFSETQRNKGNFPGRFSGRQFSNSRSEMNVSTLELGDSALYLCASSFSASGSIPDTQYFGPGTRLTVL.

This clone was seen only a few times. The CDR3 coding sequence is TGCGCCAGCAGCCAATCGATAGGGGGTTTCACTGAAGCTTTCTTT. Its translation is CASSQSIGGFTEAFF. The chain combines TRBV4-1 with TRBJ1-1, with D perhaps matching TRBD1 (6 bases). The CDR3 spans 15 residues. Germline V gene sequence: CDR1 MGHRA, CDR2 YSYEKL. The V gene lost 2 bases and the J gene lost 4 bases, with 14 bases spanning the gap.

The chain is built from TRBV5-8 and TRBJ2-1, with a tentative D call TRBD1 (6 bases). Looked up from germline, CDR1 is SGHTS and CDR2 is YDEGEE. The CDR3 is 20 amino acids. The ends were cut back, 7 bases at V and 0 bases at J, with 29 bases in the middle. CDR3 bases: TGTGCCAGCCCGACATACAGGGACCAGGGGAACTCGGGCTCCTACAATGAGCAGTTCTTC. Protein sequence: CASPTYRDQGNSGSYNEQFF.

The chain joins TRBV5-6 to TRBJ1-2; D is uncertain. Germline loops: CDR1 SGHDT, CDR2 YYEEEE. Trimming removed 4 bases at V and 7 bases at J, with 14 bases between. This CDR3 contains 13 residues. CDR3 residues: CASSPAGYRGYTF. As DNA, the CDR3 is TGTGCCAGCAGCCCGGCGGGGTATCGTGGCTACACCTTC.

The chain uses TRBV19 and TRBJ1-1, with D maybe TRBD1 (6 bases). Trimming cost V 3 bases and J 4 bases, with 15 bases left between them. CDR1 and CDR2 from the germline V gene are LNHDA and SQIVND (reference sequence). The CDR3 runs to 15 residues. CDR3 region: CASSIRTGPGTEAFF. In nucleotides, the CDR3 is TGTGCCAGTAGTATCCGAACAGGGCCCGGCACTGAAGCTTTCTTT.

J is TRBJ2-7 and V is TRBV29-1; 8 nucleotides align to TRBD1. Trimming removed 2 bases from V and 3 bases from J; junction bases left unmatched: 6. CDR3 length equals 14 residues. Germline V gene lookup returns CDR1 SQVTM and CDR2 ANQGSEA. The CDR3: CSVEKSGQGYEQYF. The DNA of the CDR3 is TGCAGCGTTGAAAAATCTGGACAGGGCTACGAGCAGTACTTC.

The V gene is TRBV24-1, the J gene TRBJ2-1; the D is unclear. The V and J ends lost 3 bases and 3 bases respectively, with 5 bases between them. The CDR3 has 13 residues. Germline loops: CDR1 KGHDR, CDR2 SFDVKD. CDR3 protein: CATSDVVYNEQFF. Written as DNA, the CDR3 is TGTGCCACCAGTGATGTCGTCTACAATGAGCAGTTCTTC.

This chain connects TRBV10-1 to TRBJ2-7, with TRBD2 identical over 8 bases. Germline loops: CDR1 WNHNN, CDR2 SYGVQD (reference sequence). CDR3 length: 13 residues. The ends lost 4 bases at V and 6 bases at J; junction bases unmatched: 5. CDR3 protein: CASSVVGLGEQYF. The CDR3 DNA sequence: TGCGCCAGCAGTGTAGTGGGACTAGGCGAGCAGTACTTC.

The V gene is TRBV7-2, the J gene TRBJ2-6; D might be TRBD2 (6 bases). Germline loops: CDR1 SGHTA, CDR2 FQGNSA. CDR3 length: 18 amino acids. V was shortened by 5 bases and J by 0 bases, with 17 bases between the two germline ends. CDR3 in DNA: TGTGCCAGCAGCAACTCTAGCGTCCTTTACTCTGGGGCCAACGTCCTGACTTTC. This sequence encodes CASSNSSVLYSGANVLTF.

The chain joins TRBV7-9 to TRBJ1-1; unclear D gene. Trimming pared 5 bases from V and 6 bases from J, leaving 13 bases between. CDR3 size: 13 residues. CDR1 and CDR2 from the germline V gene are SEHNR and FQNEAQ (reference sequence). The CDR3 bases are TGTGCCAGCAGCCAAGATCCTTGGCCTGAAGCTTTCTTT. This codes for CASSQDPWPEAFF.